This passage covers 26 T cell receptor beta chains from one sample sequenced in a study of CD8 T cells in ankylosing spondylitis. Notes on the study in general: Ankylosing spondylitis blood appeared to carry a characteristic TCR beta motif of eight or nine highly homologous variants.

What these receptors recognize is not known. TCRdb recomputed calls from the 5' RACE reads with MiXCR, one row per CDR3 protein. In the table there are around 490,000 distinct CDR3 sequences, approximately 5.3% of which are singletons. The material sequenced was blood, either unsorted or a sorted T cell fraction (not recorded which). These receptors all come from a male donor with ankylosing spondylitis.

This clonotype was found many times. This chain joins TRBV12-3 or TRBV12-4 and TRBJ2-1; TRBD2 agrees at 10 bases. Losses at the gene ends were 5 bases for V and 10 bases for J; bases not matched to a gene: 2. CDR3 length equals 12 residues. The CDR3 DNA reads as TGTGCCAGCAGTAGCGGGAGGGCCGAGCAGTTCTTC. As protein: CASSSGRAEQFF.

There are many counts of this clonotype. The rearrangement uses TRBV20-1 and TRBJ2-2; D remains unclear. The V and J ends lost 3 bases and 3 bases respectively, with 11 bases between them. Germline CDR1 is DFQATT and CDR2 is SNEGSKA (reference sequence). This CDR3 comprises 14 residues. The DNA of the CDR3 is TGCAGTGCTAGTGACCAGGTATACACCGGGGAGCTGTTTTTT. Its translation: CSASDQVYTGELFF.

This clonotype was observed many times. The V call is TRBV7-2, the J call TRBJ2-2, with 7 bases lining up with TRBD1. V was clipped by 5 bases and J by 5 bases; unmatched bases: 5. This CDR3 has 14 residues. Germline loops: CDR1 SGHTA, CDR2 FQGNSA. The CDR3 DNA sequence: TGTGCCAGCAGCATAACAGGGGTAACCGGGGAGCTGTTTTTT. As protein: CASSITGVTGELFF.

This clonotype was detected a few times. The J gene is TRBJ2-7, the V gene TRBV14; D ambiguous. CDR3 size: 13 residues. Germline CDR1 and CDR2: SGHDN and FVKESK. Between the trimmed V and J ends, which lost 3 bases and 3 bases, there was a span of 9 bases. The CDR3 coding sequence is TGTGCCAGCAGCCATCTGGGGTTCTACGAGCAGTACTTC. Translation gives CASSHLGFYEQYF.

This clonotype has a count of ten or more. This chain connects TRBV10-3 to TRBJ1-4; possible D gene TRBD1, 5 bases. The V and J ends lost 4 bases and 7 bases respectively, with 10 bases between them. The germline V gene encodes CDR1 ENHRY and CDR2 SYGVKD. The length of the CDR3 is 13 residues. The CDR3 region is CAISARDGEKLFF. In nucleotides, the CDR3 is TGTGCCATCAGTGCCAGGGACGGTGAAAAACTGTTTTTT.

This clonotype was picked up many times. The CDR3 protein is CASSTGLAAEQYF. The CDR3 nucleotides read TGCGCCAGCAGCACGGGACTAGCAGCCGAGCAGTACTTC. This sequence joins TRBV5-1 and TRBJ2-7; TRBD2 agrees at 9 bases. Germline V CDR1 and CDR2: SGHRS, YFSETQ. Trimming cost V 4 bases and J 6 bases; bases outside gene matches: 5. CDR3 length: 13 residues.

This clonotype appeared a single time. Its ends do not fully match the called genes, so a read error is possible. This chain connects TRBV4-3 to TRBJ2-7; D call uncertain. Germline CDR1 and CDR2: LGHNA and YSLEER. There are 15 residues in the CDR3. The CDR3 loop is CASIQDLGEAYEQYF. For the CDR3, the DNA is TGCGCCAGCATCCAAGACTTGGGTGAGGCCTACGAGCAGTACTTC.

This clonotype was seen a handful of times. This sequence joins TRBV27 and TRBJ2-3; 15 bases agree with TRBD2. V dropped 5 bases and J dropped 4; count of bases not matched to a gene: 7. The length of the CDR3 is 17 residues. Per germline, CDR1 MNHEY and CDR2 SMNVEV (reference sequence). CDR3 in amino acids: CASSEHGTSGRPDTQYF. CDR3 in DNA: TGTGCCAGCAGTGAACATGGGACTAGCGGGAGGCCAGATACGCAGTATTTT.

This clonotype was observed many times. The chain recombines TRBV10-1 with TRBJ2-2; no clear D gene. The CDR3 is 11 amino acids. The V end was cut by 4 bases, the J end by 6 bases, with 3 bases between. Germline V lookup: CDR1 WNHNN, CDR2 SYGVQD (reference sequence). The CDR3 DNA is TGCGCCAGCAGTGGATCCGGGGAGCTGTTTTTT. This translates into CASSGSGELFF.

This clonotype was found many times. The rearrangement uses TRBV4-1 and TRBJ2-1; the D gene could be TRBD1 or TRBD2 (5 bases each). The V end lost 4 bases, the J end lost 7 bases, and 23 bases lay between the germline ends. CDR3 size: 17 residues. CDR1 and CDR2 (germline): MGHRA, YSYEKL. CDR3 sequence: CASSRPTAGAHRNEQFF. DNA for the CDR3: TGCGCCAGCAGCCGCCCCACCGCCGGGGCCCACCGGAATGAGCAGTTCTTC.

The V call is TRBV18, the J call TRBJ2-3; possible D gene TRBD1, 6 bases. Germline loops: CDR1 KGHSH, CDR2 LQKENI. V lost 2 bases and J lost 4, with 13 bases in between. CDR3 length: 15 residues. The CDR3 DNA follows: TGTGCCAGCTCACCAGGGTGGACAGAGGCAGATACGCAGTATTTT. Encoded protein: CASSPGWTEADTQYF.

This clonotype has a single count. J is TRBJ2-7 and V is TRBV6-1; 8 nucleotides agree with TRBD1. The germline CDR1 and CDR2 sequences are MNHNS and SASEGT. This CDR3 region has 19 residues. The junction had 17 bases not matched to a gene; V was cut back by 4 bases and J by 0 bases. Here the CDR3 DNA reads TGTGCCAGCAGTGCACACGGCACCCTCGGGACAGGACTCTCCTACGAGCAGTACTTC. Its protein product is CASSAHGTLGTGLSYEQYF.

This clonotype has a count of ten or more. The CDR3 DNA reads as TGTGCCAGCAGACCGGGACAGGGGTCCTTATCAGTCAATACGCAGTATTTT. Translating it yields CASRPGQGSLSVNTQYF. This chain links TRBV28 with TRBJ2-3; TRBD1 aligns across 10 bases. Germline loops: CDR1 MDHEN, CDR2 SYDVKM. CDR3 size: 17 residues. The V gene end was trimmed by 6 bases and the J gene end by 7 bases; junction bases not matched to a gene: 16.

This clonotype was detected a few times. V and J are TRBV11-1 and TRBJ2-3; D is perhaps TRBD1 or TRBD2 (7 bases each). The CDR3 runs to 14 residues. Germline-derived CDR1 and CDR2 are SGHAT and FQDESV (reference sequence). Trimming stripped 5 bases from V and 4 bases from J, with 13 bases between. In DNA, the CDR3 is TGTGCCAGCAGCAACAGGGGAGGGGCAGATACGCAGTATTTT. It encodes CASSNRGGADTQYF.

This clonotype was recorded at least ten times. The rearrangement links TRBV10-3 to TRBJ2-5, with 9 nucleotides matching TRBD1. CDR3 length: 14 residues. CDR1 is ENHRY and CDR2 is SYGVKD in the germline V gene. V lost 6 bases and J lost 5; bases outside the gene matches: 7. The CDR3 protein is CAISKDRGGETQYF. CDR3 nucleotides: TGTGCCATCAGCAAGGACAGGGGCGGCGAGACCCAGTACTTC.

Many counts were recorded for this clonotype. The V gene is TRBV11-2, the J gene TRBJ1-2; possibly TRBD1 for D (5 bases). Germline V lookup: CDR1 SGHAT, CDR2 FQNNGV. Trimming left V 3 bases short and J 0 bases short, with 11 bases between. The CDR3 is 15 residues long. The CDR3 loop is CASSLGDRPNYGYTF. CDR3 in DNA: TGTGCCAGCAGCTTGGGGGACCGGCCTAACTATGGCTACACCTTC.

Many counts were recorded for this clonotype. The V call is TRBV4-2, the J call TRBJ2-2, with 9 nucleotides matching TRBD1. J lost 4 bases, V lost 4 bases, and 25 bases had no gene match. The CDR3 runs to 22 residues. From germline, CDR1 is LGHNA and CDR2 YNFKEQ. The CDR3 loop reads CASSRWPIRDRESRVSTGELFF. The DNA for the CDR3 is TGTGCCAGCAGCCGGTGGCCGATCCGGGACAGGGAATCAAGAGTGAGCACCGGGGAGCTGTTTTTT.

The chain couples TRBV7-2 to TRBJ2-3, with D perhaps assigned TRBD1 or TRBD2 (5 bases each). Germline V gene data show CDR1 as SGHTA and CDR2 as FQGNSA. This CDR3 contains 15 residues. V was clipped by 3 bases and J by 3 bases, with 13 bases between them. CDR3 DNA: TGTGCCAGCAGCTTGGAATCGGGGCGGACAGATACGCAGTATTTT. Its translation: CASSLESGRTDTQYF.

In its sample, this clonotype was seen many times. CDR3 amino acids: CASSFTPDNEKLFF. CDR3 sequence (DNA): TGCGCCAGCAGCTTTACACCGGATAATGAAAAACTGTTTTTT. The chain has TRBV5-1 and TRBJ1-4; D is unresolved. The CDR3 loop spans 14 amino acids. The germline gives CDR1 SGHRS, CDR2 YFSETQ. With 2 bases removed from V and 4 bases from J, the gap between germline ends came to 9 bases.

At least ten counts were recorded for this clonotype. This chain uses TRBV7-6 with TRBJ2-7; unclear D gene. The germline V gene encodes CDR1 SGHVS and CDR2 FNYEAQ. This CDR3 is 13 amino acids long. V dropped 0 bases and J dropped 5 bases, with 8 bases sitting between them. Here the CDR3 reads CASSLALADEQYF. The CDR3 DNA reads TGTGCCAGCAGCTTAGCACTGGCGGACGAGCAGTACTTC.

This clonotype appeared many times. This CDR3 reads CASSQTGASGANVLTF. CDR3 sequence (DNA): TGCGCCAGCAGCCAGACAGGCGCCTCTGGGGCCAACGTCCTGACTTTC. J is TRBJ2-6 and V is TRBV5-1, with a tentative D call TRBD1 (6 bases). V dropped 4 bases and J dropped 0 bases, with 11 bases sitting between them. The CDR3 extends over 16 amino acids. CDR1 and CDR2 (germline): SGHRS, YFSETQ. The full variable domain, its missing parts supplied by reference TRBV5-1 and TRBJ2-6, is KAGVTQTPRYLIKTRGQQVTLSCSPISGHRSVSWYQQTPGQGLQFLFEYFSETQRNKGNFPGRFSGRQFSNSRSEMNVSTLELGDSALYLCASSQTGASGANVLTFGAGSRLTVL.

This clonotype was picked up many times. This chain connects TRBV29-1 to TRBJ2-1, with 9 bases matching TRBD2. The trim removed 0 bases at V and 1 base at J, leaving 7 bases unmatched. Germline V CDR1 and CDR2: SQVTM, ANQGSEA. This CDR3 region has 17 residues. In nucleotides, the CDR3 is TGCAGCGTTGAAGATTACCTAGCGGGACTGTCCTACAATGAGCAGTTCTTC. Encoded protein: CSVEDYLAGLSYNEQFF.

This clonotype was observed many times. CDR3 DNA sequence: TGTGCCAGCAGCGTCCGGGACAGGACCATGAACACTGAAGCTTTCTTT. The encoded protein is CASSVRDRTMNTEAFF. The V call is TRBV9, the J call TRBJ1-1, with TRBD1 matching 8 bases. Germline CDR1 reads SGDLS; CDR2 reads YYNGEE. J lost 0 bases, V lost 2 bases, and 6 bases had no gene match. This CDR3 spans 16 amino acids.

In its sample, this clonotype was seen many times. V and J are TRBV5-1 and TRBJ2-3; D ambiguous. Per the germline V gene, CDR1 is SGHRS and CDR2 is YFSETQ. The ends were cut back, 0 bases at V and 2 bases at J, with 7 bases in the middle. CDR3 size: 14 residues. This chain's CDR3 is CASSLAFNTDTQYF. CDR3 DNA: TGCGCCAGCAGCTTGGCGTTCAACACAGATACGCAGTATTTT.

This clonotype was counted at least ten times. The chain has TRBV28 and TRBJ2-7; 10 bases map to TRBD1. The germline V gene has CDR1 MDHEN and CDR2 SYDVKM. The CDR3 consists of 13 residues. Germline trimming cut 8 bases from V and 4 bases from J; bases unmatched to any gene: 5. CDR3 residues: CASHPGQGYEQYF. The CDR3 region has the DNA TGTGCCAGCCATCCGGGACAGGGGTACGAGCAGTACTTC.

This clonotype has only a few counts. The chain couples TRBV7-2 to TRBJ2-7, with 7 bases identical to TRBD1. The CDR3 spans 14 residues. Germline loops: CDR1 SGHTA, CDR2 FQGNSA. J lost 7 bases, V lost 5 bases, and 11 bases had no gene match. CDR3 nucleotides: TGTGCCAGCAGCCTAACTGGGACAGCCCTTGAGCAGTACTTC. Translated: CASSLTGTALEQYF.